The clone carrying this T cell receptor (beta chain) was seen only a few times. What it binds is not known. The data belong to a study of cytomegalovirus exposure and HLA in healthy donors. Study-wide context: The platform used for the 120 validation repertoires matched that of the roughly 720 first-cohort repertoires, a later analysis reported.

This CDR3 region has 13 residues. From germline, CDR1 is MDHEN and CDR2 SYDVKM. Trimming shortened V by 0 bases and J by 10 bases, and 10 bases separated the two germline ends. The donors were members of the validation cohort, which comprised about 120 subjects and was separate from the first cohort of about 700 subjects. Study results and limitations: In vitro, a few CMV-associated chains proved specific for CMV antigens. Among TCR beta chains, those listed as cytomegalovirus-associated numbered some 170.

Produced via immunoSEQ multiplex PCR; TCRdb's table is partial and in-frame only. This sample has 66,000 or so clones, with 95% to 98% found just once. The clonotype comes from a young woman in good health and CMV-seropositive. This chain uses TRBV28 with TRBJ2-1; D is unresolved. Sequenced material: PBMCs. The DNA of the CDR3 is TGTGCCAGCAGTTTATGGTCCCCTCAGGAGCAGTTCTTC. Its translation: CASSLWSPQEQFF. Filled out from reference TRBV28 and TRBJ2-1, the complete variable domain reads DVKVTQSSRYLVKRTGEKVFLECVQDMDHENMFWYRQDPGLGLRLIYFSYDVKMKEKGDIPEGYSVSREKKERFSLILESASTNQTSMYLCASSLWSPQEQFFGPGTRLTVL.